This T cell receptor beta chain is from a study of identical twins. Unmatched junction bases numbered 7, after V lost 8 bases and J lost 5 bases. The CDR3 totals 14 residues. In germline, CDR1 is DFQATT, CDR2 SNEGSKA (reference sequence). Each CDR3 protein gets one entry after TCRdb re-called the 5' RACE reads with MiXCR. The top ten clones hold roughly 2.8% of a sample with roughly 480,000 distinct CDR3 sequences, 20% to 25% of them seen once. These same data were also listed under a study on T cells expressing NK-cell markers. That investigation notes: Leadership of the CD3+CD56-NKG2C+ fraction also belonged to these clonotypes in several donors.

The TCR comes from a young woman in good health. This rearrangement joins TRBV20-1 to TRBJ2-5; 14 positions agree with TRBD2. Sequences were obtained from CD4+ T cells sorted from blood. CDR3 residues: CSNRLAGGGETQYF. CDR3 DNA: TGCAGTAATAGACTAGCGGGAGGGGGGGAGACCCAGTACTTC.